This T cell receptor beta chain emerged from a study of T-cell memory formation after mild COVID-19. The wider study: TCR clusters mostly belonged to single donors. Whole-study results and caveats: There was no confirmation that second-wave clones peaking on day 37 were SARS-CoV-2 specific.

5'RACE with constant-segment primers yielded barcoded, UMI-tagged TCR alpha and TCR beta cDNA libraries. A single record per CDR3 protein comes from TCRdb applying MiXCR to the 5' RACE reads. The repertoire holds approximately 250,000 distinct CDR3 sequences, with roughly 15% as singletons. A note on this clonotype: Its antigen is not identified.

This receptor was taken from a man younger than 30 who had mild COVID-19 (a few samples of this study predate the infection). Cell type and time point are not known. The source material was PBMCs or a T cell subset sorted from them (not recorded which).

The CDR3 loop is CASNPGLLGDTQYF. CDR3 DNA sequence: TGCGCCAGCAATCCTGGATTGCTAGGAGATACGCAGTATTTT. This sequence joins TRBV5-1 and TRBJ2-3; D gene uncertain. The CDR3 length is 14 residues. Trimming took 6 bases from V and 5 from J, leaving 16 bases between them. Germline lookup yields CDR1 SGHRS and CDR2 YFSETQ.